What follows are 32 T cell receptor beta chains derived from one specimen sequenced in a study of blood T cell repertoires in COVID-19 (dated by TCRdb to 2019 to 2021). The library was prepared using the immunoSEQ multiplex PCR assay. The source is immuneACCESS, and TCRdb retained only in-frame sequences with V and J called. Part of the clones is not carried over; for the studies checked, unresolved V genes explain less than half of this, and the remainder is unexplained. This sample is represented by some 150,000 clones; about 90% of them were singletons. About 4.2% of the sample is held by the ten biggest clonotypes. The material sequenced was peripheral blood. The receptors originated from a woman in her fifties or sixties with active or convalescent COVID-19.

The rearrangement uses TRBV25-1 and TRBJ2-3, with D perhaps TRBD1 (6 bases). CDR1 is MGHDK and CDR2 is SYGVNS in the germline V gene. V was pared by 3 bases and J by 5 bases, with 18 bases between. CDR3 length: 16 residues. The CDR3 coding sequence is TGTGCCAGCAGTGAGAGACAGGCCCTAAAGGGAGATACGCAGTATTTT. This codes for CASSERQALKGDTQYF.

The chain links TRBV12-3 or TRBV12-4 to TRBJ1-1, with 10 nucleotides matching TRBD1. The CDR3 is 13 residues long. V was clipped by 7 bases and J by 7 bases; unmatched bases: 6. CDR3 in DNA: TGTGCCAGCACCACGACAGGGGGCCTTGAAGCTTTCTTT. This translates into CASTTTGGLEAFF.

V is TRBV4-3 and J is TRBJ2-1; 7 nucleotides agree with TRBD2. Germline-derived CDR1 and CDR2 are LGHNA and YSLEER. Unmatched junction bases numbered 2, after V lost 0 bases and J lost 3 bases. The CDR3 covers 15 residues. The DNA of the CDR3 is TGCGCCAGCAGCCAAGATAGGACTAGCTACAATGAGCAGTTCTTC. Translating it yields CASSQDRTSYNEQFF.

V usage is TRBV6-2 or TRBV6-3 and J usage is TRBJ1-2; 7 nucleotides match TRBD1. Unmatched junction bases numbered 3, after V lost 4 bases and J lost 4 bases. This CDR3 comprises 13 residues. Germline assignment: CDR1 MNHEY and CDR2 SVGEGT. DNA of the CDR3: TGTGCCAGCAGTTCCGGACAGGCCTATGGCTACACCTTC. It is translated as CASSSGQAYGYTF.

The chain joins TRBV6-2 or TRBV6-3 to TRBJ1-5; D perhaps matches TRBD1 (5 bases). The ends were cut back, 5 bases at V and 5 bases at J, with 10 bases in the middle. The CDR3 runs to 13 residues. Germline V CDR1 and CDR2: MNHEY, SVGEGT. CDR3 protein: CASSQGQYQPQHF. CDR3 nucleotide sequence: TGTGCCAGCAGTCAGGGTCAATATCAGCCCCAGCATTTT.

DNA for the CDR3: TGTGCCAGCAGCTTAGCGAGGACAGGGCCCTACGAGCAGTACTTC. Amino acids: CASSLARTGPYEQYF. The chain combines TRBV7-2 with TRBJ2-7, with 8 bases matching TRBD1. In germline, CDR1 is SGHTA, CDR2 FQGNSA. The CDR3 contains 15 residues. J lost 2 bases, V lost 0 bases, and 3 bases had no gene match.

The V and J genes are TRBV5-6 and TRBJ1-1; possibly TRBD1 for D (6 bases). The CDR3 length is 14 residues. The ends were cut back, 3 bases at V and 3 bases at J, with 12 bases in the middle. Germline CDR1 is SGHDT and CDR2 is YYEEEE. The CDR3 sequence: CASSSGEGYTEAFF. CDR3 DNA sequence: TGTGCCAGCAGCTCAGGGGAAGGGTACACTGAAGCTTTCTTT.

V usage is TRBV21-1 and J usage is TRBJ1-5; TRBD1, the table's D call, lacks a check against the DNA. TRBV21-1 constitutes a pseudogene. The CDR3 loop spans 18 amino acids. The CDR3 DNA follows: TGTGCCAGCAGCAAACGGGTAGCAGGGGGTTATAGCAATCAGCCCCAGCATTTT. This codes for CASSKRVAGGYSNQPQHF.

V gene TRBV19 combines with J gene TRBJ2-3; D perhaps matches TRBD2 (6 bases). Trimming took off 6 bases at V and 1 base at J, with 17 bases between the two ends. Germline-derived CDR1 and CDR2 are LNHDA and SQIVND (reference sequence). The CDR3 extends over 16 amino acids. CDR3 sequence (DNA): TGTGCCAGTAGCGACATACGGGGAGGACGCACAGATACGCAGTATTTT. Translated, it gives CASSDIRGGRTDTQYF.

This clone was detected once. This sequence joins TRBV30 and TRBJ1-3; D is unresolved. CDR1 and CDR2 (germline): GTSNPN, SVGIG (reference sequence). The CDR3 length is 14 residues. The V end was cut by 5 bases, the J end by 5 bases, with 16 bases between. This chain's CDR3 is CAWGRVTGRNTIYF. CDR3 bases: TGTGCCTGGGGCCGGGTGACTGGTAGAAACACCATATATTTT.

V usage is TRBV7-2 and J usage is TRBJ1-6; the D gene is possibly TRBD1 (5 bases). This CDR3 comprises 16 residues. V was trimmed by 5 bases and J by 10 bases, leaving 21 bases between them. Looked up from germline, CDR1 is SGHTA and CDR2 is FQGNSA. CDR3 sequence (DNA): TGTGCCAGCAGCCACACCCCGCGGGGGAATGGGTCACCCCTCCACTTT. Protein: CASSHTPRGNGSPLHF.

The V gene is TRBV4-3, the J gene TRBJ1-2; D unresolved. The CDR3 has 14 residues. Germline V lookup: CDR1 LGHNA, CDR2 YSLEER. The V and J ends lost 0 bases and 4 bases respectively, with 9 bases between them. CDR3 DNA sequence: TGCGCCAGCAGCCAAGAACAGTCAGGCTATGGCTACACCTTC. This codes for CASSQEQSGYGYTF.

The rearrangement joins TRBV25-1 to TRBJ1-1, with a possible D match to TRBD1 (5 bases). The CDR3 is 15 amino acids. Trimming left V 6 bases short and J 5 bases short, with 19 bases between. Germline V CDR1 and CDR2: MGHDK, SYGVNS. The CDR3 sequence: CASSQYQGGSTEAFF. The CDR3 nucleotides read TGTGCCAGCAGCCAATATCAGGGAGGGAGTACTGAAGCTTTCTTT.

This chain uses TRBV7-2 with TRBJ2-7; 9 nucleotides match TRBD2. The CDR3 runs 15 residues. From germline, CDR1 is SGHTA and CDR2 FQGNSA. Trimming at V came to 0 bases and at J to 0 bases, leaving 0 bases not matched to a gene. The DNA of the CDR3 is TGTGCCAGCAGCTTAGCTAGCGGGGGCTCCTACGAGCAGTACTTC. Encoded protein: CASSLASGGSYEQYF.

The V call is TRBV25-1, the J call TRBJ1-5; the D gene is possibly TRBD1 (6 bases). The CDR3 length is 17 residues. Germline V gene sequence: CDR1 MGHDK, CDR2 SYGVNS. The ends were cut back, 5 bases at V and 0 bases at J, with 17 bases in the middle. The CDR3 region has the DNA TGTGCCAGCAGTAGCGGAGGTTGGACAGATAGCAATCAGCCCCAGCATTTT. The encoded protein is CASSSGGWTDSNQPQHF.

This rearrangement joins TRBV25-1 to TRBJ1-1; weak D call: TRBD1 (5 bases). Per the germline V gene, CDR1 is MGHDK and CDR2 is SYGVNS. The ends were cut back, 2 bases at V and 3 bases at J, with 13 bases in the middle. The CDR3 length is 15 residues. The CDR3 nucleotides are TGTGCCAGCAGTGAAGGGCCAGGGAGGTACACTGAAGCTTTCTTT. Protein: CASSEGPGRYTEAFF. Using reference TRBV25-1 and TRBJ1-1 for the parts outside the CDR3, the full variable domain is EADIYQTPRYLVIGTGKKITLECSQTMGHDKMYWYQQDPGMELHLIHYSYGVNSTEKGDLSSESTVSRIRTEHFPLTLESARPSHTSQYLCASSEGPGRYTEAFFGQGTRLTVV.

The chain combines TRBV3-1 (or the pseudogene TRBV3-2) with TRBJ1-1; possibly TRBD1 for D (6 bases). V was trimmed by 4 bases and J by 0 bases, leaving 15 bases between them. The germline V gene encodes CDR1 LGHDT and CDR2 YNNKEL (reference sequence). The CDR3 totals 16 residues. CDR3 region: CASSPPGHPMNTEAFF. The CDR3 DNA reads TGTGCCAGCAGCCCGCCGGGACACCCTATGAACACTGAAGCTTTCTTT.

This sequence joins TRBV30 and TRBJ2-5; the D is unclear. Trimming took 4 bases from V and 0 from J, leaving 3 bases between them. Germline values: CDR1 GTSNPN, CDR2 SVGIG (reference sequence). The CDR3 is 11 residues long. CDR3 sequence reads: CAWTNQETQYF. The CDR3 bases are TGTGCCTGGACTAACCAAGAGACCCAGTACTTC.

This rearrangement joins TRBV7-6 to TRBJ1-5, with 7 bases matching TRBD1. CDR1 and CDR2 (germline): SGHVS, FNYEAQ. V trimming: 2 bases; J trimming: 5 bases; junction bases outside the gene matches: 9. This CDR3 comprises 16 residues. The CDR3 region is CASSLNQGVTDQPQHF. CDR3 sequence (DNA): TGTGCCAGCAGCTTAAACCAGGGGGTTACTGATCAGCCCCAGCATTTT.

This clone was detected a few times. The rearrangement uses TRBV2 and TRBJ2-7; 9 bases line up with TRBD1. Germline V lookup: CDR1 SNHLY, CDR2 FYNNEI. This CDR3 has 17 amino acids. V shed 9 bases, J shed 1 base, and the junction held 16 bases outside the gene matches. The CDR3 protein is CASSRDRVLLASYEQYF. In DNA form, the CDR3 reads TGTGCCAGTTCCCGGGACAGGGTCCTCCTCGCTTCCTACGAGCAGTACTTC.

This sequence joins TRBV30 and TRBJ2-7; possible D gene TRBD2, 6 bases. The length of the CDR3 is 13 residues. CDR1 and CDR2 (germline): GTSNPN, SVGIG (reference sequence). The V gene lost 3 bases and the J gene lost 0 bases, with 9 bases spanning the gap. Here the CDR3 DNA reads TGTGCCTGGAGGGGGGGTAACTCCTACGAGCAGTACTTC. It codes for CAWRGGNSYEQYF.

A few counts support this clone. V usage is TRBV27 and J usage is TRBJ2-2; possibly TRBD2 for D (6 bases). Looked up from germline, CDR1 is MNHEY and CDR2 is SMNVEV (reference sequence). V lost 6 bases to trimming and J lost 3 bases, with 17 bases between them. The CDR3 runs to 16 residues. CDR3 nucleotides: TGTGCCAGCAGCCTCCGGGACTCTGCCGACACCGGGGAGCTGTTTTTT. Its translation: CASSLRDSADTGELFF.

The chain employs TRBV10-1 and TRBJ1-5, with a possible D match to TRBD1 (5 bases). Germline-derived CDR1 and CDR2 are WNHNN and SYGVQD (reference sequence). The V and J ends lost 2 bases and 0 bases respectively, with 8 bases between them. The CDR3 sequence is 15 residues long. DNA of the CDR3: TGCGCCAGCAGTGAGAGGGGTTATAGCAATCAGCCCCAGCATTTT. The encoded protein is CASSERGYSNQPQHF.

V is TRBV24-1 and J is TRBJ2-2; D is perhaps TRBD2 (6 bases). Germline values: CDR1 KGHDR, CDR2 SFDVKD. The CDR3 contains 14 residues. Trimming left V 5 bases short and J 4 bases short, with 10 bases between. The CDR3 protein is CATSGKGGTGELFF. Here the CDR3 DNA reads TGTGCCACCAGTGGCAAGGGAGGCACCGGGGAGCTGTTTTTT.

CDR3 sequence reads: CASSQVVVQPQHF. The DNA for the CDR3 is TGCGCCAGCAGCCAGGTAGTGGTCCAGCCCCAGCATTTT. The gene calls are TRBV4-1 and TRBJ1-5; no definite D call. Germline V gene lookup returns CDR1 MGHRA and CDR2 YSYEKL. Trimming took 3 bases from V and 7 from J, leaving 10 bases between them. The CDR3 covers 13 residues.

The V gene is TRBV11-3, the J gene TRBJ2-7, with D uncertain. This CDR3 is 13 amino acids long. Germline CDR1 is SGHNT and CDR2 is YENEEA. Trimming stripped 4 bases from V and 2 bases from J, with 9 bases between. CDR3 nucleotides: TGTGCCAGCAGCTCTGGTCCTACCTACGAGCAGTACTTC. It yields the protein CASSSGPTYEQYF.

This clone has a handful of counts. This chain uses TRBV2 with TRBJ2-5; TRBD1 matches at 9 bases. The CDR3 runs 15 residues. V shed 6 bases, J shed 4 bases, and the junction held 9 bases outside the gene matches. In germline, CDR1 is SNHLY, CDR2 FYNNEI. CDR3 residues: CASSPPDRGAETQYF. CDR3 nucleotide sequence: TGTGCCAGCAGCCCGCCCGACAGGGGGGCAGAGACCCAGTACTTC.

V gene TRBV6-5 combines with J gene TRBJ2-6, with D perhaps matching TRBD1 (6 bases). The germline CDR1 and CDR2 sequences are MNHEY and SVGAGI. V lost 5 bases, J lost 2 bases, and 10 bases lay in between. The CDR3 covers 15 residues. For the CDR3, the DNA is TGTGCCAGCAGTCGAAGGGGGACTGGGGCCAACGTCCTGACTTTC. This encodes CASSRRGTGANVLTF.

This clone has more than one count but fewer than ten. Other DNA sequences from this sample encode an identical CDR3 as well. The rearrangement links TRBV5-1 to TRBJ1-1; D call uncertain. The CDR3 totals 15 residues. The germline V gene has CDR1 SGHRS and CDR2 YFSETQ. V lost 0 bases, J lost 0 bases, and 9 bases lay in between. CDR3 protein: CASSLVPGLNTEAFF. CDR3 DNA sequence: TGCGCCAGCAGCTTGGTTCCGGGATTGAACACTGAAGCTTTCTTT.

In DNA form, the CDR3 reads TGTGCCAGCAGCTCCCAGGGGGCCCCCAACACCGGGGAGCTGTTTTTT. Protein product: CASSSQGAPNTGELFF. The rearrangement links TRBV7-2 to TRBJ2-2; TRBD1 agrees at 8 bases. Germline V lookup: CDR1 SGHTA, CDR2 FQGNSA. CDR3 length: 16 amino acids. The junction had 6 bases not matched to a gene; V was cut back by 4 bases and J by 2 bases.

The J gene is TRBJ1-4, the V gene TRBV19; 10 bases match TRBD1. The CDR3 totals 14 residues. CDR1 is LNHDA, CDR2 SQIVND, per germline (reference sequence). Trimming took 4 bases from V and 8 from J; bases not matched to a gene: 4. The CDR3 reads CASSTGTGDEKLFF. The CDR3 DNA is TGTGCCAGTAGTACCGGGACAGGGGACGAAAAACTGTTTTTT.

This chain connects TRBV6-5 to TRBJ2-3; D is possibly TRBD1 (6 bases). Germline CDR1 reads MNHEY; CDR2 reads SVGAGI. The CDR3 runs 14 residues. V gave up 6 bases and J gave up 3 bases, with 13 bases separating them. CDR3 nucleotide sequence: TGTGCCAGCAGGGCGCCAGGGGCTACAGATACGCAGTATTTT. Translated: CASRAPGATDTQYF.